These T cell receptor beta chains were read from a single sample in a study of T cell responses to AZD1222 COVID-19 vaccine. The method was immunoSEQ multiplex PCR; TCRdb's version includes in-frame clones alone and lacks a portion of them. The sample records hundreds of thousands of clones, roughly 91% being singletons. The sequencing here drew on peripheral blood, taken on day 0 of MenACWY control vaccination. The receptors were gathered from an adult in good health. CDR3s include the opening cysteine and the closing phenylalanine or tryptophan. D genes are given only for firm matches. Size tells how often a clone was seen (once, few, many) or the class of an expanded clone, and some rows leave it out.

j_gene | d_gene | abundance | v_gene | CDR3aa | CDR3nt
TRBJ1-1 | . | few | TRBV4-3 | CASSQQRGTEAFF | TGCGCCAGCAGCCAACAGCGGGGTACTGAAGCTTTCTTT
TRBJ1-5 | . | . | TRBV28 | CASSLGGVSNQPQHF | TGTGCCAGCAGTTTGGGAGGGGTCAGCAATCAGCCCCAGCATTTT
TRBJ2-1 | . | . | TRBV9 | CASSVVPRGDSYNEQFF | TGTGCCAGCAGCGTAGTCCCCAGGGGGGACTCCTACAATGAGCAGTTCTTC
TRBJ1-2 | . | . | TRBV4-1 | CASSQDSGSHYGYTF | TGCGCCAGCAGCCAAGATTCCGGTTCCCACTATGGCTACACCTTC
TRBJ2-2 | . | . | TRBV11-3 | CASSLESGELFF | TGTGCCAGCAGCTTAGAATCCGGGGAGCTGTTTTTT
TRBJ2-6 | . | . | TRBV15 | CATSPNSGANVLTF | TGTGCCACCAGCCCCAACTCTGGGGCCAACGTCCTGACTTTC
TRBJ1-4 | TRBD1 | . | TRBV2 | CASNDRGSNEKLFF | TGTGCCAGCAATGACAGGGGAAGCAATGAAAAACTGTTTTTT
TRBJ2-2 | . | . | TRBV6-5 | CASSYSRNTGELFF | TGTGCCAGCAGTTACAGCCGGAACACCGGGGAGCTGTTTTTT
TRBJ1-5 | . | . | TRBV6-2/TRBV6-3 | CASSRAGGGNQPQHF | TGTGCCAGCAGCCGCGCTGGGGGAGGCAATCAGCCCCAGCATTTT
TRBJ1-2 | . | . | TRBV28 | CASSSPPGSGEDNYGYTF | TGTGCCAGCAGTTCCCCCCCCGGGTCCGGGGAAGATAACTATGGCTACACCTTC
TRBJ1-4 | . | . | TRBV6-5 | CASSYSYGANEKLFF | TGTGCCAGCAGTTACTCGTACGGGGCTAATGAAAAACTGTTTTTT
TRBJ2-5 | . | . | TRBV5-4 | CASSSRQDQETQYF | TGTGCCAGCAGCTCCAGACAGGACCAAGAGACCCAGTACTTC
TRBJ1-1 | . | . | TRBV19 | CASSMGRLGTEAFF | TGTGCCAGTAGTATGGGCCGGTTGGGCACTGAAGCTTTCTTT
TRBJ1-6 | TRBD1 | . | TRBV19 | CASRGQGIGSPLHF | TGTGCCAGTAGGGGACAGGGGATCGGATCACCCCTCCACTTT
TRBJ1-2 | . | . | TRBV19 | CATIRDSYGYTF | TGTGCCACAATCCGGGACTCCTATGGCTACACCTTC
TRBJ2-2 | TRBD2 | . | TRBV7-8 | CASSLRPSGGAGELFF | TGTGCCAGCAGCTTACGGCCTAGCGGGGGGGCCGGGGAGCTGTTTTTT
TRBJ2-1 | . | . | TRBV6-5 | CASTLGNEQFF | TGTGCCAGCACCCTAGGGAATGAGCAGTTCTTC
TRBJ2-1 | . | . | TRBV3-1/TRBV3-2 | CASSRYNEQFF | TGTGCCAGCAGCCGCTACAATGAGCAGTTCTTC
TRBJ1-2 | . | . | TRBV6-5 | CASSYDSTPVGYGYTF | TGTGCCAGCAGTTACGATTCCACCCCTGTGGGCTATGGCTACACCTTC
TRBJ1-5 | . | . | TRBV6-5 | CASSYTGTNQPQHF | TGTGCCAGCAGTTACACTGGGACAAATCAGCCCCAGCATTTT
TRBJ1-2 | TRBD1 | . | TRBV28 | CAAAGTGANYGYTF | TGTGCCGCGGCGGGGACAGGGGCTAACTATGGCTACACCTTC
TRBJ1-3 | TRBD1 | . | TRBV7-2 | CASSSQTGSGNTIYF | TGTGCCAGCAGCTCCCAGACAGGGTCTGGAAACACCATATATTTT
TRBJ2-3 | . | once | TRBV2 | CASSALRGTDTQYF | TGTGCCAGCAGTGCTTTGCGGGGCACAGATACGCAGTATTTT
TRBJ2-2 | . | . | TRBV11-1 | CASRRGWGTGELFF | TGTGCCAGCAGGAGGGGTTGGGGCACCGGGGAGCTGTTTTTT
TRBJ1-6 | TRBD1 | . | TRBV5-6 | CASSFPAGGSKNSPLHF | TGTGCCAGCAGCTTCCCCGCAGGGGGCAGTAAAAATTCACCCCTCCACTTT
TRBJ1-2 | . | . | TRBV5-6 | CASTNRVAGYTF | TGTGCCAGCACCAACAGGGTCGCCGGCTACACCTTC
TRBJ1-4 | . | . | TRBV5-5 | CASSSGQGREKLFF | TGTGCCAGCAGCTCGGGCCAGGGGAGAGAAAAACTGTTTTTT
TRBJ1-2 | TRBD1 | . | TRBV4-3 | CASSQFLEGTGGDSNYGYTF | TGCGCCAGCAGCCAGTTCCTCGAAGGGACAGGGGGCGACTCTAACTATGGCTACACCTTC
TRBJ1-1 | . | . | TRBV12-3/TRBV12-4 | CASRRVQSPEAFF | TGTGCCAGCAGAAGGGTCCAAAGCCCTGAAGCTTTCTTT
TRBJ1-2 | . | . | TRBV2 | CASSGGGYGYTF | TGTGCCAGCAGTGGTGGGGGATATGGCTACACCTTC
TRBJ1-1 | . | . | TRBV10-2 | CASSRGLDTEAFF | TGCGCCAGCAGCCGGGGCCTCGATACTGAAGCTTTCTTT
TRBJ1-6 | . | . | TRBV25-1 | CASGRGAGNRVNSALHF | TGTGCCAGCGGTCGAGGGGCAGGGAACAGGGTTAATTCGGCCCTCCACTTT
TRBJ2-2 | TRBD2 | . | TRBV30 | CAWSNTGLAGGSTGELFF | TGTGCCTGGAGTAACACGGGACTAGCGGGGGGTTCGACCGGGGAGCTGTTTTTT
TRBJ1-5 | TRBD1 | . | TRBV19 | CASTNTGGWQPQHF | TGTGCCAGTACCAATACAGGGGGCTGGCAGCCCCAGCATTTT
TRBJ1-1 | . | . | TRBV2 | CASSVLGLNTEAFF | TGTGCCAGCAGTGTTCTAGGATTGAACACTGAAGCTTTCTTT
TRBJ1-4 | . | . | TRBV19 | CASRPRGLNTRFDNEKLFF | TGTGCCAGTAGACCAAGGGGACTAAACACGAGGTTCGATAATGAAAAACTGTTTTTT
TRBJ1-2 | . | . | TRBV4-3 | CASSQGGRVDGYTF | TGCGCCAGCAGCCAAGGAGGCAGGGTTGATGGCTACACCTTC
TRBJ1-3 | . | . | TRBV18 | CASSPRPGAASSGNTIYF | TGTGCCAGCTCACCACGGCCAGGGGCCGCGTCGTCCGGAAACACCATATATTTT
TRBJ1-1 | . | . | TRBV4-3 | CASSQEAGRNTEAFF | TGCGCCAGCAGCCAAGAGGCAGGGCGGAACACTGAAGCTTTCTTT
TRBJ2-5 | TRBD1 | . | TRBV29-1 | CSAGQDEETQYF | TGCAGCGCGGGACAGGATGAAGAGACCCAGTACTTC